Shown below are 9 T cell receptor beta chains from a single sample sequenced in a study of regulatory dendritic cells for organ transplantation. Using immunoSEQ multiplex PCR, the repertoire was profiled, and TCRdb retains in-frame clones only, with some absent. Here the sample spans 35,000 to 40,000 clones, just over 90% being singletons. The sample taken for sequencing was naive CD8+ T cells from blood. Subset specified: CD45RA+ naive T cells. The receptor set was obtained from a human donor in good health.

V gene TRBV10-2 combines with J gene TRBJ2-1; D not certain. V lost 4 bases and J lost 0, with 7 bases in between. From germline, CDR1 is WSHSY and CDR2 SAAADI. The CDR3 runs to 14 residues. Here the CDR3 DNA reads TGCGCCAGCAGTGTGGGCGGCTCCTACAATGAGCAGTTCTTC. This sequence encodes CASSVGGSYNEQFF.

V usage is TRBV4-2 and J usage is TRBJ2-1; TRBD2 matches 10 bases. The trim removed 0 bases at V and 3 bases at J, leaving 8 bases unmatched. The CDR3 has 18 amino acids. Germline loops: CDR1 LGHNA, CDR2 YNFKEQ. The DNA of the CDR3 is TGTGCCAGCAGCCAAGAACCATCAGCGGGGGGGCTCTACAATGAGCAGTTCTTC. This encodes CASSQEPSAGGLYNEQFF.

The chain joins TRBV30 to TRBJ1-5, with a possible D match to TRBD1 (6 bases). The CDR3 totals 15 residues. Germline V gives CDR1 GTSNPN, CDR2 SVGIG (reference sequence). The germline V and J ends were trimmed by 3 bases and 1 base, with 13 bases remaining between them. DNA for the CDR3: TGTGCCTGGAGCGACGGGACATCCAGCAATCAGCCCCAGCATTTT. This encodes CAWSDGTSSNQPQHF.

This chain links TRBV4-1 with TRBJ2-3, with unresolved D. CDR1 and CDR2 (germline): MGHRA, YSYEKL. CDR3 size: 16 residues. V lost 0 bases and J 4 bases, leaving 14 bases between the germline ends. The CDR3 protein is CASSQEVGRRPDTQYF. CDR3 coding DNA: TGCGCCAGCAGCCAAGAAGTCGGGCGGCGCCCAGATACGCAGTATTTT.

This sequence joins TRBV28 and TRBJ2-7; 10 bases map to TRBD2. After removal of 1 base from V and 3 bases from J, the junction contained 3 bases not matched to a gene. The CDR3 consists of 15 residues. The germline V gene encodes CDR1 MDHEN and CDR2 SYDVKM. Here the CDR3 DNA reads TGTGCCAGCAGTTTATACGCTAGCGGGAGCTACGAGCAGTACTTC. Translation: CASSLYASGSYEQYF.

V is TRBV4-3 and J is TRBJ2-1; no clear D. Trimming pared 11 bases from V and 6 bases from J, leaving 5 bases between. This CDR3 region has 9 residues. CDR1 LGHNA and CDR2 YSLEER come from the germline V gene. As DNA, the CDR3 is TGCGCCCCCCCCAATGAGCAGTTCTTC. Translated: CAPPNEQFF.

This chain joins TRBV13 and TRBJ2-7; 12 bases agree with TRBD2. Germline CDR1 and CDR2: PRHDT and FYEKMQ (reference sequence). The CDR3 is 15 residues long. Losses at the gene ends were 4 bases for V and 4 bases for J; bases not matched to a gene: 5. The CDR3 coding sequence is TGTGCCAGCAGCTCCGGACTAGCGGGATCATACGAGCAGTACTTC. It is translated as CASSSGLAGSYEQYF.

The chain has TRBV9 and TRBJ2-1, with D perhaps TRBD1 (6 bases). This CDR3 has 15 residues. V was clipped by 4 bases and J by 1 base, with 12 bases between them. Germline V CDR1 and CDR2: SGDLS, YYNGEE. CDR3 in DNA: TGTGCCAGCAGCCATCGACAGGATTCCTACAATGAGCAGTTCTTC. Amino acids: CASSHRQDSYNEQFF.

The V and J genes are TRBV28 and TRBJ1-4; D call uncertain. CDR1 and CDR2 from the germline V gene are MDHEN and SYDVKM. The V gene lost 6 bases and the J gene lost 5 bases, with 19 bases spanning the gap. CDR3 length equals 16 residues. The chain's CDR3 is CASRPAEGAGNEKLFF. CDR3 in DNA: TGTGCCAGCAGGCCAGCGGAGGGAGCGGGGAATGAAAAACTGTTTTTT.